Only a few counts were recorded for the clone carrying this T cell receptor (beta chain). Antigen: not known. Treatment in this sample: oral pan-JAK inhibitor, 5-10 mg twice daily. Peripheral blood samples and lesional scalp punch biopsies were obtained from alopecia areata patients. The source of the sample is a study of CD8+ T cells in alopecia areata. The germline gives CDR1 SQVTM, CDR2 ANQGSEA. The CDR3 spans 12 residues. V was shortened by 6 bases and J by 1 base, with 9 bases between the two germline ends. RNA extraction was followed by reverse transcription into cDNA, which acted as the sequencing template. Only in-frame clones appear in the TCRdb table, and some are missing; sequencing was by immunoSEQ multiplex PCR. The sample has 90,000 to 130,000 clones, roughly 50% seen once; the top ten hold 12%. General observations from the study: Administration of tofacitinib significantly diminished scalp clonality and expanded CD8+ clones within the top 100.

The clonotype originates from a human donor with alopecia areata. Here the sequenced sample was CD8+ T cells sorted from blood, taken at week 24, from a patient treated with tofacitinib. The chain carries TRBV29-1 and TRBJ1-1, with a possible D match to TRBD1 (5 bases). CDR3 region: CSVTTANTEAFF. The CDR3 DNA sequence: TGCAGCGTGACGACAGCGAACACTGAAGCTTTCTTT.